A single T cell receptor beta chain is shown here with its context. There is no known antigen for this receptor. Base qualities are not provided; no much larger clone lies one nucleotide away. This specimen comes from a study of T cell repertoires in cytomegalovirus infection (dated by TCRdb to about 2019). In terms of the full investigation: Donor HLA type was relevant to the analysis, as public TCR beta signatures indicated carriage of CMV infection together with the matching HLA type.

The sequencer was an Illumina HiSeq 1500. The public reads were reanalyzed by TCRdb: fastp trimming at Q25, MiXCR alignment, in-frame beta chains only. Every distinct CDR3 protein forms one entry, paired with its most common genes and DNA. Counted in this sample were about 150,000 distinct CDR3 sequences; around 22% of them appeared once. Over 9.5% of the sample lies in the top ten. The CDR3 spans 15 residues, from the cysteine through the phenylalanine. Kept here is only the CDR3 DNA, which spans 45 bases and is read in frame from base 1. Trimmed from V: 2 bases; trimmed from J: 3 bases; junction bases lacking a gene match: 7. Taken from the germline V gene (reference sequence), the CDR1 and CDR2 loops are LNHDA and SQIVND. Broad study findings and their caveats: Carriers of CMV infection plus the relevant HLA type were discriminated by the cumulative frequency of public TCR beta family members in the study cohort and in an independent approximately 350-donor cohort. The ex vivo response was dominated by HLA-C-restricted CMV-specific TCR beta clonotypes, and the single most frequent clonotype in two of eight donors was supplied by these HLA-C-restricted clonotypes.

The source material was PBMCs. The source of this sequence is a human donor in good health (CMV status not recorded). Some clones in this sample may be carry-over from other donors' samples. Recombination linked TRBV19 to TRBJ2-7; TRBD1 fits 7 bases in the junction. Read as DNA, the sequence is TGTGCCAGTAGTATACGGACAGGACCGGGCTACGAGCAGTACTTC. Translated, this gives CASSIRTGPGYEQYF. Outside the CDR3, residues come from the reference TRBV19 and TRBJ2-7 proteins, so the full variable domain is: DGGITQSPKYLFRKEGQNVTLSCEQNLNHDAMYWYRQDPGQGLRLIYYSQIVNDFQKGDIAEGYSVSREKKESFPLTVTSAQKNPTAFYLCASSIRTGPGYEQYFGPGTRLTVT.